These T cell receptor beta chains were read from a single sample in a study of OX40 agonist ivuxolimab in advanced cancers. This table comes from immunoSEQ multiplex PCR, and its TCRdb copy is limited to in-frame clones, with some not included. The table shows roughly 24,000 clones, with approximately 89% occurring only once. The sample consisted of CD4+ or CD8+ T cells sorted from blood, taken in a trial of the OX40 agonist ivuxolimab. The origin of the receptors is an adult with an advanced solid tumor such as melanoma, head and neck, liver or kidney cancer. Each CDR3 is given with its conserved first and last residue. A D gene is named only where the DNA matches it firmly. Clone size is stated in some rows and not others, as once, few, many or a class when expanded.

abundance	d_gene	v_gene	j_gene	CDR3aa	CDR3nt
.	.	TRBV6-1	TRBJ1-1	CASTLQGRNTEAFF	TGTGCCAGCACGTTACAGGGTCGAAACACTGAAGCTTTCTTT
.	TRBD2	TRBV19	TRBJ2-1	CASSMTSSSYNEQFF	TGTGCCAGTAGTATGACTAGCAGCTCCTACAATGAGCAGTTCTTC
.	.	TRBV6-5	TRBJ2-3	CASSYGGADTQYF	TGTGCCAGCAGTTATGGCGGAGCAGATACGCAGTATTTT
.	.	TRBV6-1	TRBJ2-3	CASSESPTTDTQYF	TGTGCCAGCAGTGAATCACCTACCACAGATACGCAGTATTTT
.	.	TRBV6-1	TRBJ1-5	CASSTYAQPQHF	TGTGCCAGCAGTACCTACGCTCAGCCCCAGCATTTT
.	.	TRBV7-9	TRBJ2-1	CASSLGLGSYNEQFF	TGTGCCAGCAGCTTAGGTCTCGGGTCCTACAATGAGCAGTTCTTC
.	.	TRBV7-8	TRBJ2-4	CASSSRPGKVAKNIQYF	TGTGCCAGCAGCTCCCGGCCCGGGAAGGTAGCCAAAAACATTCAGTACTTC
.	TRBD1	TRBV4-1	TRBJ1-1	CASSQYSLRTGVGAEAFF	TGCGCCAGCAGCCAATACTCCCTGAGGACAGGGGTAGGAGCTGAAGCTTTCTTT
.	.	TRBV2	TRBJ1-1	CASSESTEAFF	TGTGCCAGCAGTGAATCCACTGAAGCTTTCTTT
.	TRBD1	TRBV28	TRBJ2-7	CASRLTPYRTGDSYEQYF	TGTGCCAGCAGGCTAACCCCCTATAGGACAGGGGATTCCTACGAGCAGTACTTC
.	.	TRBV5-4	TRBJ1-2	CASSLGAGEVPYTF	TGTGCCAGCAGCTTGGGGGCAGGGGAGGTTCCCTACACCTTC
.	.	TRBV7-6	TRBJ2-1	CASSRDANGINEQFF	TGTGCCAGCAGCCGGGACGCGAATGGAATAAATGAGCAGTTCTTC
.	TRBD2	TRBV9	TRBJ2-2	CASSSSGANTGELFF	TGTGCCAGCAGCTCGAGCGGGGCGAACACCGGGGAGCTGTTTTTT
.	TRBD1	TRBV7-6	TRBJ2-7	CASSGPTGLGESSGEQYF	TGTGCCAGCAGCGGACCGACAGGGTTGGGAGAAAGTAGTGGCGAGCAGTACTTC
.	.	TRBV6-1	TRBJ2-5	CASSPGLLQEQYF	TGTGCCAGCAGCCCCGGACTGTTGCAGGAGCAGTACTTC
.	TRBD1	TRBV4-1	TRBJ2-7	CASSQVGPGQILIMGYEQYF	TGCGCCAGCAGCCAAGTAGGCCCGGGACAGATCTTGATTATGGGCTACGAGCAGTACTTC
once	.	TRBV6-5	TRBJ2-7	CASSYVVGYEQYF	TGTGCCAGCAGTTACGTCGTGGGCTACGAGCAGTACTTC
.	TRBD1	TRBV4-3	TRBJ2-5	CASSQSWTGIQETQYF	TGCGCCAGCAGCCAATCCTGGACAGGGATCCAAGAGACCCAGTACTTC
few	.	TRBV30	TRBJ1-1	CAWSQRGEAFF	TGTGCCTGGAGTCAGCGGGGAGAGGCTTTCTTT
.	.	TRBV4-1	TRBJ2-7	CASSQVGANPAYEQYF	TGCGCCAGCAGCCAAGTCGGGGCTAACCCAGCCTACGAGCAGTACTTC
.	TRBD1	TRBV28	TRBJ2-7	CASSFTGVNYEQYF	TGTGCCAGCAGTTTCACAGGGGTTAACTACGAGCAGTACTTC